This T cell receptor (beta chain) derives from a study of cytomegalovirus exposure and HLA in healthy donors. The PCR had 60 Vbeta and 13 Jbeta primers. Only in-frame clones appear in the TCRdb table, and some are missing; sequencing was by immunoSEQ multiplex PCR. The repertoire includes roughly 190,000 clones, roughly 60% of them detected once, and less than 3% sits in the top ten. CDR1 is LNHDA, CDR2 SQIVND, per germline (reference sequence). V lost 3 bases and J 5 bases, leaving 13 bases between the germline ends. The CDR3 totals 15 residues. The clonotype originates from a middle-aged man in good health and CMV-seronegative. The chain carries TRBV19 and TRBJ1-4; the D gene is possibly TRBD1 (5 bases). Sequencing used PBMCs. CDR3 sequence (DNA): TGTGCCAGTAGTATGGGTACAGGCCGAAATGAAAAACTGTTTTTT. Translation: CASSMGTGRNEKLFF.